This is a list of T cell receptor beta chains from one sample in a study of Ad26.COV2.S vaccination and SARS-CoV-2 variants. Measured with immunoSEQ multiplex PCR; TCRdb has only the in-frame clones, and not every one. This sample carries 500,000 or so clones, roughly nine tenths of them seen once, and the ten largest clones take around 13%. Sequenced material: peripheral blood, taken in a trial of Ad26.COV2.S vaccine versus placebo. Receptor source: a person aged 18-65 years who received the Ad26.COV2.S COVID-19 vaccine or a placebo. Both conserved end residues are part of each CDR3. Fields, in order: clone size, D gene, J gene, CDR3 length, V gene, CDR3 DNA, CDR3 protein. D genes are given only for firm matches. The size field is filled for only some rows; it gives once, few, many or a size class.

once - TRBJ1-6 14 TRBV4-2 TGTGCCAGCAGACGGGACGGGACTAATTCACCCCTCCACTTT CASRRDGTNSPLHF
- - TRBJ2-7 13 TRBV28 TGTGCCAGCAGTCTGACGAGCGCCTACGAGCAGTACTTC CASSLTSAYEQYF
few - TRBJ1-3 15 TRBV7-8 TGTGCCAGCAGCACCGCCTTGGGGACCGGAAACACCATATATTTT CASSTALGTGNTIYF
- TRBD1 TRBJ1-1 14 TRBV19 TGTGCCAGTAGTATCACAGGACAGGGTGGGAAAGCTTTCTTT CASSITGQGGKAFF
- TRBD2 TRBJ2-1 13 TRBV7-2 TGTGCCAGCAGACTAGCGGGAGGCAATGAGCAGTTCTTC CASRLAGGNEQFF
- - TRBJ1-6 13 TRBV30 TGTGCCTGGAGTGTAAAAGGACAGAACATTCTCCACTTT CAWSVKGQNILHF
- TRBD1 TRBJ1-2 12 TRBV6-6 TGTGCCAGCACCTTCGACAGGGATGGCTACACCTTC CASTFDRDGYTF
- - TRBJ1-1 12 TRBV19 TGTGCCAGTAGTATTGAAGGGACTGAAGCTTTCTTT CASSIEGTEAFF
- TRBD1 TRBJ2-7 12 TRBV30 TGTGCCTTAAACAGGGGGCCCTACGAGCAGTACTTC CALNRGPYEQYF
once - TRBJ1-1 14 TRBV5-1 TGCGCCAGCAGCTTATCTACGGCGAACACTGAAGCTTTCTTT CASSLSTANTEAFF
- - TRBJ2-7 15 TRBV18 TGTGCCAGCTCACCAAGCAGGGGCCGTTCCTACGAGCAGTACTTC CASSPSRGRSYEQYF
- - TRBJ1-2 13 TRBV19 TGTGCCAGTAGTGTGGGGAGTAACTATGGCTACACCTTC CASSVGSNYGYTF
- - TRBJ1-1 13 TRBV3-1/TRBV3-2 TGTGCCAGCAGCCAGGTCCGGGGCAGCCAAGCTTTCTTT CASSQVRGSQAFF
- TRBD1 TRBJ2-1 16 TRBV28 TGTGCCAGCAGTCGACAGGGCCTGAGCTCCTACAATGAGCAGTTCTTC CASSRQGLSSYNEQFF
- TRBD2 TRBJ2-1 17 TRBV5-1 TGCGCCAGCAGCTGGGGGGAAGCGGGAGGATCCTACAATGAGCAGTTCTTC CASSWGEAGGSYNEQFF
- - TRBJ2-2 12 TRBV15 TGTGCCACCAGCATAAACACCGGGGAGCTGTTTTTT CATSINTGELFF
- TRBD1 TRBJ1-2 13 TRBV7-2 TGTGCCAGCACCTTACAGGGGAAGGGTGGCTACACCTTC CASTLQGKGGYTF
- - TRBJ1-1 16 TRBV30 TGTGCCTGGAGCTTGGGGTTCGGACGGAAAAACACTGAAGCTTTCTTT CAWSLGFGRKNTEAFF
- - TRBJ2-1 19 TRBV9 TGTGCCAGCAGCGCACCCTTCCCCTTAGGGGAGCGGATCTACAATGAGCAGTTCTTC CASSAPFPLGERIYNEQFF
- - TRBJ2-2 14 TRBV6-5 TGTGCCAGCAGTTACTCAGAAGAGACCGGGGAGCTGTTTTTT CASSYSEETGELFF
- - TRBJ2-6 15 TRBV10-3 TGTGCCATCAGTCCGGACAGCTCTGGGGCCAACGTCCTGACTTTC CAISPDSSGANVLTF
- TRBD1 TRBJ2-7 13 TRBV28 TGTGCCAGCAGGGCAGGGGGTGGGTACGAGCAGTACTTC CASRAGGGYEQYF
- TRBD2 TRBJ2-7 14 TRBV28 TGTGCCACAAAAGCGGGCCGCTACGGGGGGGAGCAGTACTTC CATKAGRYGGEQYF
- - TRBJ1-2 15 TRBV14 TGTGCCAGCAGCATCCATGCGTTCCCTAACTATGGCTACACCTTC CASSIHAFPNYGYTF
- TRBD1 TRBJ1-2 14 TRBV9 TGTGCCAGCAGCCCTATACGGACAGGGGCTGGCTACACCTTC CASSPIRTGAGYTF
few TRBD2 TRBJ2-7 13 TRBV19 TGTGCCAGTAGTCCTTCCGGGGGGTACGAGCAGTACTTC CASSPSGGYEQYF
- TRBD2 TRBJ2-4 13 TRBV19 TGTGCCACTAGCGGGAGCGGGGGAAACATTCAGTACTTC CATSGSGGNIQYF
- TRBD1 TRBJ1-1 16 TRBV5-4 TGTGCCAGCAGCTTGGGACCGGGACAGGGGACCACTGAAGCTTTCTTT CASSLGPGQGTTEAFF
- - TRBJ2-1 12 TRBV28 TGTGCCAGCAGTTCTGGTATCAATGAGCAGTTCTTC CASSSGINEQFF
- TRBD2 TRBJ2-7 16 TRBV7-8 TGTGCCAGCAGCTGGACTCCGGGACTAGATGTCCACGAGCAGTACTTC CASSWTPGLDVHEQYF
- - TRBJ1-1 12 TRBV5-4 TGTGCCAGCGGGAACGTGAACACTGAAGCTTTCTTT CASGNVNTEAFF
- - TRBJ1-6 14 TRBV11-2 TGTGCCAGCAGCCATAGGGGGAATAATTCACCCCTCCACTTT CASSHRGNNSPLHF
- - TRBJ2-7 14 TRBV7-2 TGTGCCAGCAGCTTAGTGCCGGACTTCCACGAGCAGTACTTC CASSLVPDFHEQYF
- TRBD2 TRBJ2-5 15 TRBV4-3 TGCGCCAGCAGCCAAGATCTTAGCGGGAGGGAGACCCAGTACTTC CASSQDLSGRETQYF
- TRBD2 TRBJ2-1 19 TRBV7-2 TGTGCCAGCAGCTTATATTGGAGGACTAGCGGGTCTAGTACGAATGAGCAGTTCTTC CASSLYWRTSGSSTNEQFF
once - TRBJ1-2 14 TRBV6-5 TGTGCCAGCAGTTACCGGCCGGGAGGGGAACGCTACACCTTC CASSYRPGGERYTF
- TRBD1 TRBJ1-2 17 TRBV27 TGTGCCAGCAGTACTTTCTCCGGGACAGGGTTTAACTATGGCTACACCTTC CASSTFSGTGFNYGYTF
- - TRBJ1-1 14 TRBV15 TGTGCCACCCAGGGGACAACTGAGAACACTGAAGCTTTCTTT CATQGTTENTEAFF
- - TRBJ2-7 13 TRBV30 TGTGCCTGGAAGACCGACGGGACATCTAAGCAGTACTTC CAWKTDGTSKQYF
- - TRBJ2-6 16 TRBV9 TGTGCCAGCAGCCCCAACCTCAACTCTGGGGCCAACGTCCTGACTTTC CASSPNLNSGANVLTF